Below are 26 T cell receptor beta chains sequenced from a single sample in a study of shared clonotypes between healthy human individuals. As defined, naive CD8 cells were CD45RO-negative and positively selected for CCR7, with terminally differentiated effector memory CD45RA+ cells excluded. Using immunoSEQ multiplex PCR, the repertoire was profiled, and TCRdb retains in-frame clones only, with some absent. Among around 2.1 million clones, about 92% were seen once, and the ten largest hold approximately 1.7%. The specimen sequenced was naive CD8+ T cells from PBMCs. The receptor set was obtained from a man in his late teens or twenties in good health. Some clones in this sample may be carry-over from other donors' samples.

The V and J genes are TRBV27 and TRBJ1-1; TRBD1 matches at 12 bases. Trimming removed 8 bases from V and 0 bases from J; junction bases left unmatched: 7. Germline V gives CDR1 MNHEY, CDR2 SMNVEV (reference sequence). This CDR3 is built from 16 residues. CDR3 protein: CASGVGQGAMNTEAFF. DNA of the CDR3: TGTGCCAGCGGGGTGGGACAGGGGGCCATGAACACTGAAGCTTTCTTT.

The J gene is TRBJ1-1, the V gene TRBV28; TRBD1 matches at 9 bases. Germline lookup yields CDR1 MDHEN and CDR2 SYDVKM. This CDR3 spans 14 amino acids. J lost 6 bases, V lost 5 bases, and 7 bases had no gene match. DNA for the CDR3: TGTGCCAGCAGTCCGACAGGGGGAAACGCTGAAGCTTTCTTT. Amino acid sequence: CASSPTGGNAEAFF.

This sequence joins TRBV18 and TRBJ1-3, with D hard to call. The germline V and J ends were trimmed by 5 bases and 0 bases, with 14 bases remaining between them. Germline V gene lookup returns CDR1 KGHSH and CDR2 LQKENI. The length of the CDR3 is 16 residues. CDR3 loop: CASSEVTTASGNTIYF. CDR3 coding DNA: TGTGCCAGCTCAGAGGTTACAACAGCCTCTGGAAACACCATATATTTT.

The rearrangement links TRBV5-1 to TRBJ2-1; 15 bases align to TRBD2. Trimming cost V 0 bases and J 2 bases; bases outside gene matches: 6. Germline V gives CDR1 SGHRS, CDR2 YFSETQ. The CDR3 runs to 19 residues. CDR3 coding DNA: TGCGCCAGCAGCTTGGCCGGGACTAGCGGGAGGCCGGCCTACAATGAGCAGTTCTTC. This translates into CASSLAGTSGRPAYNEQFF.

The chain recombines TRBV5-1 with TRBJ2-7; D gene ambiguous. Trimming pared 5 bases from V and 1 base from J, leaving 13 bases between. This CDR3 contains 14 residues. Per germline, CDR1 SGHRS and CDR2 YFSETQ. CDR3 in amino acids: CASSDSRKSYEQYF. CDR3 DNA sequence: TGCGCCAGCAGTGATAGTCGAAAGTCCTACGAGCAGTACTTC.

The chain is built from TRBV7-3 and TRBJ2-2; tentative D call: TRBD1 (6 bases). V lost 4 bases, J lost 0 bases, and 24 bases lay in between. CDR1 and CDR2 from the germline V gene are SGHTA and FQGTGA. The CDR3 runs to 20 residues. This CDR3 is CASSSTKPETGLTNTGELFF. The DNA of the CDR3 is TGTGCCAGCAGCTCCACAAAACCAGAAACAGGGCTTACGAACACCGGGGAGCTGTTTTTT.

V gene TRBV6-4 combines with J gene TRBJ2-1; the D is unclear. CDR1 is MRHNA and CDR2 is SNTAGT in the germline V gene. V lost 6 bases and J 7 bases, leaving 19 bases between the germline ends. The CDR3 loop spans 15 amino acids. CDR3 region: CASSPTTLAGNEQFF. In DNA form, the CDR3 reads TGTGCCAGCAGCCCGACCACTTTAGCTGGGAATGAGCAGTTCTTC.

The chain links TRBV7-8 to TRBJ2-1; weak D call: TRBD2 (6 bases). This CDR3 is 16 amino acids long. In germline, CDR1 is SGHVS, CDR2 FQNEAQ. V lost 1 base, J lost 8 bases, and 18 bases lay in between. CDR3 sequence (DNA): TGTGCCAGCAGCTTAGTTCTAAGGGACCAGCGGGATGAGCAGTTCTTC. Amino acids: CASSLVLRDQRDEQFF.

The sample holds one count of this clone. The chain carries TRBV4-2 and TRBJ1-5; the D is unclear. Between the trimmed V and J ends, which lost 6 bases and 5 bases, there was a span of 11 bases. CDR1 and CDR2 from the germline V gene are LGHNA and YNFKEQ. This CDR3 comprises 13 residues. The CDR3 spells CASRGRLDQPQHF. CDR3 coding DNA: TGTGCCAGCAGGGGGAGGCTAGATCAGCCCCAGCATTTT.

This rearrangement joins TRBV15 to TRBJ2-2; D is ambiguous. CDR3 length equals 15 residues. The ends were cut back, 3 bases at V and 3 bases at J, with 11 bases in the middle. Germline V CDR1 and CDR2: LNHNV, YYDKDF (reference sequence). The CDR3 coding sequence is TGTGCCACCAGCAGCCGGCGTGCGGACACCGGGGAGCTGTTTTTT. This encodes CATSSRRADTGELFF.

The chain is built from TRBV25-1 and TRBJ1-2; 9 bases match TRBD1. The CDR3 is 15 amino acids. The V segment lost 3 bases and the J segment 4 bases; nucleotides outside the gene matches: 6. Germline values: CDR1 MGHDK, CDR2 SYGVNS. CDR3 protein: CASSDRDRVGYGYTF. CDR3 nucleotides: TGTGCCAGCAGTGACAGGGACAGGGTCGGCTATGGCTACACCTTC.

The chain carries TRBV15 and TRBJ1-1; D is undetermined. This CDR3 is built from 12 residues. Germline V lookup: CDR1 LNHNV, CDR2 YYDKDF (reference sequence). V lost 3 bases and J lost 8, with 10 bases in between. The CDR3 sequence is CATSRYRGEAFF. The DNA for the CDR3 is TGTGCCACCAGCAGGTATCGAGGAGAAGCTTTCTTT.

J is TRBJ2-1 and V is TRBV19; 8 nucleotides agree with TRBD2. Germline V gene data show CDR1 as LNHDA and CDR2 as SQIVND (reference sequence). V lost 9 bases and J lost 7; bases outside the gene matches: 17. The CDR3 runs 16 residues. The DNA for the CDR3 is TGTGCCAGCTCCCCTTCGGCGTGGACTAGCCGAAATGAGCAGTTCTTC. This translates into CASSPSAWTSRNEQFF.

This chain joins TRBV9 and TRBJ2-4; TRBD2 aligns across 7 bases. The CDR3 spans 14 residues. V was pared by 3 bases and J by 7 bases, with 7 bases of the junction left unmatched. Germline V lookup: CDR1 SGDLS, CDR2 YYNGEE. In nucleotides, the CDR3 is TGTGCCAGCAGCGCCTCCGGGGGGATTAACATTCAGTACTTC. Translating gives CASSASGGINIQYF.

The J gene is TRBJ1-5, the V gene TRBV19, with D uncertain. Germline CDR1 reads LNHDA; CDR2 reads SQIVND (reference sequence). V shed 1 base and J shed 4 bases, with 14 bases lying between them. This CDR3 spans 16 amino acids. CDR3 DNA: TGTGCCAGTAGTATAGGTTTCCTCGCGCGTAATCAGCCCCAGCATTTT. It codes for CASSIGFLARNQPQHF.

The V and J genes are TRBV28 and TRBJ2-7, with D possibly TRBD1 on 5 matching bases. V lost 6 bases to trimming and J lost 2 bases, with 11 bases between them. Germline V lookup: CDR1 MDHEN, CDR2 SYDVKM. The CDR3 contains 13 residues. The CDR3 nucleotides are TGTGCCAGCAGCGGACACTCGACCTACGAGCAGTACTTC. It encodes CASSGHSTYEQYF. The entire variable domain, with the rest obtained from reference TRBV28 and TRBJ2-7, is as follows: DVKVTQSSRYLVKRTGEKVFLECVQDMDHENMFWYRQDPGLGLRLIYFSYDVKMKEKGDIPEGYSVSREKKERFSLILESASTNQTSMYLCASSGHSTYEQYFGPGTRLTVT.

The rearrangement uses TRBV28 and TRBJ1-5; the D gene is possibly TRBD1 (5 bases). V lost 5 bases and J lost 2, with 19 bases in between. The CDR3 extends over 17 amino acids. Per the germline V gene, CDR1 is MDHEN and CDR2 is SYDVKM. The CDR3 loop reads CASSLVIGTEGNQPQHF. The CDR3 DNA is TGTGCCAGCAGTCTTGTTATTGGGACCGAGGGCAATCAGCCCCAGCATTTT.

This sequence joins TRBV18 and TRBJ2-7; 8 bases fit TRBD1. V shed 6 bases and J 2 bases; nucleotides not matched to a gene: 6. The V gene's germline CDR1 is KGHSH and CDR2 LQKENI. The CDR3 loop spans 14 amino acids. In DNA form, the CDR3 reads TGTGCCAGCTCGCTATCGGGACAGGCCTACGAGCAGTACTTC. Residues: CASSLSGQAYEQYF.

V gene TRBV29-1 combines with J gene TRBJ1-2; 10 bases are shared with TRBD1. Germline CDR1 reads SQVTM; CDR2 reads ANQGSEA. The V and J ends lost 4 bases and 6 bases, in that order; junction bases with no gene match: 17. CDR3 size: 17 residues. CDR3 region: CSVGDLPRDRGGDGYTF. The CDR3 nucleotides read TGCAGCGTTGGGGACCTCCCCCGGGACAGGGGAGGCGATGGCTACACCTTC.

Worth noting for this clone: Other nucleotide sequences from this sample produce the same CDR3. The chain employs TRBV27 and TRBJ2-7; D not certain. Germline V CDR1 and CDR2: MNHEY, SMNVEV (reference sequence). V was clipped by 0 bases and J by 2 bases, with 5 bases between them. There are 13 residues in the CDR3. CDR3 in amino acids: CASSLSTPYEQYF. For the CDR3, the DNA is TGTGCCAGCAGTTTATCGACCCCCTACGAGCAGTACTTC.

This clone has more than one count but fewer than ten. The CDR3 spells CASSAQGRTEAFF. The CDR3 nucleotides are TGCGCCAGCAGCGCACAGGGGCGGACTGAAGCTTTCTTT. The chain uses TRBV5-1 and TRBJ1-1; 7 bases are a match to TRBD1. This CDR3 has 13 amino acids. Germline values: CDR1 SGHRS, CDR2 YFSETQ. V was pared by 4 bases and J by 5 bases, with 5 bases of the junction left unmatched.

The CDR3 bases are TGTGCCAGCAGTTTATCGACTAGCGGGAGGAATAATGAGCAGTTCTTC. This gives the protein CASSLSTSGRNNEQFF. This chain connects TRBV27 to TRBJ2-1; 13 bases map to TRBD2. V shed 0 bases, J shed 7 bases, and the junction held 3 bases outside the gene matches. The CDR3 loop spans 16 amino acids. From germline, CDR1 is MNHEY and CDR2 SMNVEV (reference sequence).

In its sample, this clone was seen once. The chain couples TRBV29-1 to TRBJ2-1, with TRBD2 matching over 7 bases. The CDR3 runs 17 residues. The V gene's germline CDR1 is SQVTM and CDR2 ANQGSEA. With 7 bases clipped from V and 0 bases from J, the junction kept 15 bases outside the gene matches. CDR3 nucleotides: TGCAGCGCCGGGGGGTACGTGGAACAGAGCTCCTACAATGAGCAGTTCTTC. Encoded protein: CSAGGYVEQSSYNEQFF.

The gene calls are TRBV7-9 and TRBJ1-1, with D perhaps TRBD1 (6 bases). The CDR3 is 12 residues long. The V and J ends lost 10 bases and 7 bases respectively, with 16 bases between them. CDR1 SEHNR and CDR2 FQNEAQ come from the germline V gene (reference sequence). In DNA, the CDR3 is TGTGCCACCCTTGCGGGGGCCTATGAAGCTTTCTTT. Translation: CATLAGAYEAFF.

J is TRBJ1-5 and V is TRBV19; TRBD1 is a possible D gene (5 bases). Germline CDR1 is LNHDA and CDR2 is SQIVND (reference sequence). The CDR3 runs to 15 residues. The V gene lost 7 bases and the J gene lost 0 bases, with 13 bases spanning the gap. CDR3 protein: CASNLVGLSNQPQHF. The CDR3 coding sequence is TGTGCCAGTAACCTAGTGGGGCTTAGCAATCAGCCCCAGCATTTT.

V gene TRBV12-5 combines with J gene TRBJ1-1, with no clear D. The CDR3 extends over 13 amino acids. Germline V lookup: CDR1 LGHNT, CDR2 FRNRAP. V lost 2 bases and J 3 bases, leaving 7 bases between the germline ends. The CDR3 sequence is CASGLSTYTEAFF. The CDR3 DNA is TGTGCTAGTGGTTTGTCCACGTACACTGAAGCTTTCTTT.